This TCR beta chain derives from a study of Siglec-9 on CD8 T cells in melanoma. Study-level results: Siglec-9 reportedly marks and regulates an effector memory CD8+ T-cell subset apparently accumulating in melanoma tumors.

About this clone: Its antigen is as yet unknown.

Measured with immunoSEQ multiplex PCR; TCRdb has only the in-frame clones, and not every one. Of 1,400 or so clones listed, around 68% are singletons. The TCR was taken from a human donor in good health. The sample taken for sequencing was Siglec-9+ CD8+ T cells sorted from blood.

CDR3 protein: CASSYCPGTSSYEQYF. CDR3 in DNA: TGTGCCAGCAGTTACTGCCCCGGGACTAGCTCCTACGAGCAGTACTTC. This chain links TRBV28 with TRBJ2-7, with 8 positions matching TRBD2. Trimming cost V 4 bases and J 0 bases; bases outside gene matches: 8. The CDR3 sequence is 16 residues long. CDR1 is MDHEN, CDR2 SYDVKM, per germline. Based on the CDR3 plus reference TRBV28 and TRBJ2-7, the full variable domain is DVKVTQSSRYLVKRTGEKVFLECVQDMDHENMFWYRQDPGLGLRLIYFSYDVKMKEKGDIPEGYSVSREKKERFSLILESASTNQTSMYLCASSYCPGTSSYEQYFGPGTRLTVT.